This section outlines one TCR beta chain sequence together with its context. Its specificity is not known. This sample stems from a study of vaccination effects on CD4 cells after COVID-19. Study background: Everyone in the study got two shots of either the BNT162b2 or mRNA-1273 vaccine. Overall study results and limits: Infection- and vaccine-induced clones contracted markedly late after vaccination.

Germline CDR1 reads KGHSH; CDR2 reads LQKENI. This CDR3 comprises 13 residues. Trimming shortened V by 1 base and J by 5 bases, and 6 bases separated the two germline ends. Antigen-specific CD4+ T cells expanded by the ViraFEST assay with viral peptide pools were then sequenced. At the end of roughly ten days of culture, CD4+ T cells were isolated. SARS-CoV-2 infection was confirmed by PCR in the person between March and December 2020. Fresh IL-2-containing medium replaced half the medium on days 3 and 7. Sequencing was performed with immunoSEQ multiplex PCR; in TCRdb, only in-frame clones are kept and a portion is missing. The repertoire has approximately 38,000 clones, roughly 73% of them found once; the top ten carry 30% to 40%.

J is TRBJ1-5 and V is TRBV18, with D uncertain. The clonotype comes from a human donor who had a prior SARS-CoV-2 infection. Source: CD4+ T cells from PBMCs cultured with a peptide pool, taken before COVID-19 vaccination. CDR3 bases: TGTGCCAGCTCACCACTAGAAGATCAGCCCCAGCATTTT. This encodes CASSPLEDQPQHF. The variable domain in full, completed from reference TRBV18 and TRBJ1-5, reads NAGVMQNPRHLVRRRGQEARLRCSPMKGHSHVYWYRQLPEEGLKFMVYLQKENIIDESGMPKERFSAEFPKEGPSILRIQQVVRGDSAAYFCASSPLEDQPQHFGDGTRLSIL.